These 30 T cell receptor beta chains were all obtained from the same sample, sequenced in a study of T cells after yellow fever vaccination. Via MiXCR, TCRdb re-called the 5' RACE reads, giving one row per CDR3 protein. The data show tens of thousands of distinct CDR3 sequences, roughly 7% seen once. The starting material was CD8+ T cells sorted from PBMCs, obtained around 10 days after the first yellow fever vaccination. The receptors were sampled from a man aged 18-30 years who received the YFV17D yellow fever vaccine.

The V gene is TRBV27, the J gene TRBJ1-6; the D is unclear. CDR3 length equals 13 residues. CDR1 is MNHEY and CDR2 is SMNVEV in the germline V gene (reference sequence). The V and J ends lost 9 bases and 0 bases respectively, with 6 bases between them. In DNA form, the CDR3 reads TGTGCCAGTATGGTCTCCTATAATTCACCCCTCCACTTT. It encodes CASMVSYNSPLHF.

The chain recombines TRBV6-1 with TRBJ2-7; the D gene could be TRBD1 or TRBD2 (6 bases each). The CDR3 contains 15 residues. V lost 4 bases and J lost 4, with 17 bases in between. Germline V gives CDR1 MNHNS, CDR2 SASEGT. For the CDR3, the DNA is TGTGCCAGCAGTGTAGACGGGGGCCCTGTTTACGAGCAGTACGTC. Translating gives CASSVDGGPVYEQYV.

This clonotype has ten or more counts. The rearrangement links TRBV12-3 or TRBV12-4 to TRBJ2-5, with TRBD2 identical over 7 bases. The V and J ends lost 3 bases and 2 bases, in that order; junction bases with no gene match: 15. CDR3 length: 18 amino acids. This CDR3 is CASSLRGGGLLLQETQYF. The CDR3 coding sequence is TGTGCCAGCAGTTTGAGAGGCGGGGGACTCCTCCTACAAGAGACCCAGTACTTC.

This clonotype was seen ten or more times. The chain is built from TRBV27 and TRBJ1-5; D may be TRBD1 (5 bases). Germline lookup yields CDR1 MNHEY and CDR2 SMNVEV (reference sequence). The CDR3 spans 14 residues. The V end lost 4 bases, the J end lost 4 bases, and 11 bases lay between the germline ends. CDR3 sequence: CASSSGTENQPQHF. The CDR3 DNA is TGTGCCAGCAGTTCTGGGACGGAAAATCAGCCCCAGCATTTT.

Only a few counts were recorded for this clonotype. V gene TRBV6-4 combines with J gene TRBJ2-5; D assignment may be TRBD1 or TRBD2 (6 bases each). The CDR3 has 14 amino acids. V was shortened by 6 bases and J by 4 bases, with 15 bases between the two germline ends. Germline loops: CDR1 MRHNA, CDR2 SNTAGT. The CDR3 region is CASSPSGGSETQYF. As DNA, the CDR3 is TGTGCCAGCAGCCCTTCCGGGGGCTCAGAGACCCAGTACTTC.

This clonotype turned up a few times. This chain connects TRBV10-2 to TRBJ1-6, with D perhaps TRBD1 (6 bases). CDR1 is WSHSY, CDR2 SAAADI, per germline. With 2 bases removed from V and 7 bases from J, the gap between germline ends came to 12 bases. The CDR3 consists of 15 residues. CDR3 in DNA: TGCGCCAGCAGTGAGACGGGACACGGGAATTCACCCCTCCACTTT. This codes for CASSETGHGNSPLHF.

The table lists this clonotype with many counts. The chain carries TRBV20-1 and TRBJ1-5, with 10 nucleotides matching TRBD1. The CDR3 loop spans 15 amino acids. The V gene's germline CDR1 is DFQATT and CDR2 SNEGSKA (reference sequence). V lost 6 bases and J lost 4; bases outside the gene matches: 9. The chain's CDR3 is CSASERTGGNQPQHF. CDR3 DNA: TGCAGTGCGTCCGAAAGGACAGGGGGAAATCAGCCCCAGCATTTT.

This clonotype has ten or more counts. The V call is TRBV20-1, the J call TRBJ2-1, with D possibly matching TRBD1 (6 bases). CDR3 length equals 15 residues. The ends were cut back, 0 bases at V and 7 bases at J, with 16 bases in the middle. CDR1 is DFQATT and CDR2 is SNEGSKA in the germline V gene (reference sequence). The CDR3 is CSARDPGASLNEQFF. Written as DNA, the CDR3 is TGCAGTGCTAGAGATCCAGGGGCGAGTTTGAATGAGCAGTTCTTC.

Many counts were recorded for this clonotype. This rearrangement joins TRBV7-3 to TRBJ2-7; possibly TRBD1 for D (6 bases). The V end was cut by 3 bases, the J end by 3 bases, with 21 bases between. Germline V gene lookup returns CDR1 SGHTA and CDR2 FQGTGA. The CDR3 is made up of 17 amino acids. The CDR3 loop reads CASSFHPQGTWSYEQYV. CDR3 in DNA: TGTGCCAGCAGCTTCCACCCCCAGGGGACCTGGAGCTACGAGCAGTACGTC.

The gene calls are TRBV25-1 and TRBJ2-3; maybe TRBD2 (5 bases). Germline values: CDR1 MGHDK, CDR2 SYGVNS. The length of the CDR3 is 14 residues. The germline V and J ends were trimmed by 6 bases and 6 bases, with 16 bases remaining between them. The CDR3: CASSPRRGPDTQYF. The CDR3 region has the DNA TGTGCCAGCAGCCCACGTCGGGGTCCGGATACGCAGTATTTT. Looking up the rest from reference TRBV25-1 and TRBJ2-3 gives the full variable domain: EADIYQTPRYLVIGTGKKITLECSQTMGHDKMYWYQQDPGMELHLIHYSYGVNSTEKGDLSSESTVSRIRTEHFPLTLESARPSHTSQYLCASSPRRGPDTQYFGPGTRLTVL.

In this sample, this clonotype turned up many times. The chain joins TRBV12-3 or TRBV12-4 to TRBJ2-5; 11 bases match TRBD2. V trimming: 7 bases; J trimming: 5 bases; junction bases outside the gene matches: 12. This CDR3 is built from 16 residues. The DNA for the CDR3 is TGTGCCAGCAATATAGCGGGGGGGCCGGAGGAGGAGACCCAGTACTTC. Its translation is CASNIAGGPEEETQYF.

This clonotype was seen a handful of times. The rearrangement links TRBV29-1 to TRBJ2-5, with a possible D match to TRBD2 (5 bases). The CDR3 length is 13 residues. Trimming cost V 3 bases and J 5 bases, with 13 bases left between them. Germline-derived CDR1 and CDR2 are SQVTM and ANQGSEA. CDR3 amino acids: CSVERGQMETQYF. The CDR3 DNA reads as TGCAGCGTTGAGAGAGGGCAAATGGAGACCCAGTACTTC.

This clonotype was seen at least ten times. The chain combines TRBV4-1 with TRBJ1-1; 7 positions match TRBD1. Germline CDR1 MGHRA, CDR2 YSYEKL. The CDR3 is 14 amino acids. J was trimmed by 4 bases and V by 4 bases; bases with no gene match: 6. CDR3 DNA sequence: TGCGCCAGCAGCCCAGGGACAGTGTTCACTGAAGCTTTCTTT. Protein: CASSPGTVFTEAFF.

V and J are TRBV4-3 and TRBJ1-5; D is possibly TRBD1 (5 bases). The CDR3 totals 19 residues. CDR1 LGHNA and CDR2 YSLEER come from the germline V gene. V dropped 0 bases and J dropped 2 bases, with 20 bases sitting between them. The CDR3 sequence is CASSQDSPGADFGNQPQHF. The CDR3 nucleotides read TGCGCCAGCAGCCAAGATAGTCCCGGGGCGGATTTCGGCAATCAGCCCCAGCATTTT.

This chain links TRBV27 with TRBJ1-6; weak D call: TRBD1 (5 bases). The germline gives CDR1 MNHEY, CDR2 SMNVEV (reference sequence). Trimming took off 2 bases at V and 10 bases at J, with 12 bases between the two ends. CDR3 length: 14 residues. The CDR3 sequence is CASSLKLGVSPLHF. The CDR3 DNA follows: TGTGCCAGCAGTTTAAAACTGGGGGTCTCACCCCTCCACTTT.

The CDR3 protein is CSAWDRAVTNEKLFF. The CDR3 DNA reads as TGCAGTGCCTGGGACAGGGCGGTAACTAATGAAAAACTGTTTTTT. The chain is built from TRBV20-1 and TRBJ1-4; TRBD1 aligns across 9 bases. The germline V gene encodes CDR1 DFQATT and CDR2 SNEGSKA (reference sequence). The CDR3 loop spans 15 amino acids. The ends lost 6 bases at V and 1 base at J; junction bases unmatched: 6.

This clonotype showed up many times. The chain joins TRBV10-3 to TRBJ2-7; 7 bases align to TRBD1. The germline V gene has CDR1 ENHRY and CDR2 SYGVKD. With V trimmed by 6 bases and J by 0 bases, 8 bases remained unmatched. The length of the CDR3 is 15 residues. The CDR3 DNA follows: TGTGCCATCAGCACCGGGACAGTTGACTCCTACGAGCAGTACTTC. The encoded protein is CAISTGTVDSYEQYF.

This clonotype has ten or more counts. J is TRBJ1-5 and V is TRBV9; the D gene is possibly TRBD1 (5 bases). The V and J ends lost 4 bases and 3 bases respectively, with 11 bases between them. The germline V gene encodes CDR1 SGDLS and CDR2 YYNGEE. The CDR3 totals 14 residues. CDR3 protein: CASSLGEDNQPQHF. The CDR3 nucleotides read TGTGCCAGCAGCCTAGGGGAGGACAATCAGCCCCAGCATTTT.

The CDR3 loop is CASSVEGRQETQYF. The CDR3 DNA reads as TGTGCCAGCAGCGTAGAAGGGCGCCAAGAGACCCAGTACTTC. V and J are TRBV9 and TRBJ2-5; D not resolved. The V end was cut by 0 bases, the J end by 1 base, with 7 bases between. This CDR3 is built from 14 residues. The germline V gene has CDR1 SGDLS and CDR2 YYNGEE.

This clonotype was counted between two and nine times. The chain employs TRBV4-1 and TRBJ2-5; 7 bases line up with TRBD1. Germline V CDR1 and CDR2: MGHRA, YSYEKL. J lost 4 bases, V lost 4 bases, and 9 bases had no gene match. This CDR3 region has 15 residues. The CDR3 sequence is CASSRYDRDGETQYF. The CDR3 DNA sequence: TGCGCCAGCAGCCGCTACGACAGGGATGGAGAGACCCAGTACTTC.

Ten or more counts support this clonotype. This chain uses TRBV20-1 with TRBJ2-5; 7 bases are a match to TRBD2. Germline CDR1 and CDR2: DFQATT and SNEGSKA (reference sequence). This CDR3 contains 14 residues. V lost 1 base, J lost 4 bases, and 6 bases stayed unmatched. This CDR3 is CSARVGRVTETQYF. The CDR3 nucleotides read TGCAGTGCTAGAGTTGGGAGGGTCACAGAGACCCAGTACTTC.

A few counts support this clonotype. The V gene is TRBV30, the J gene TRBJ1-6, with TRBD1 as a possible D gene (5 bases). The germline V gene encodes CDR1 GTSNPN and CDR2 SVGIG (reference sequence). The V end was cut by 4 bases, the J end by 8 bases, with 15 bases between. The CDR3 consists of 14 residues. The CDR3 region is CAWTLLGGYSPLHF. As DNA, the CDR3 is TGTGCCTGGACTCTCCTCGGGGGGTATTCACCCCTCCACTTT.

This clonotype was found many times. The V gene is TRBV29-1, the J gene TRBJ2-5; D remains ambiguous. CDR1 and CDR2 from the germline V gene are SQVTM and ANQGSEA. This CDR3 is 15 amino acids long. V lost 0 bases, J lost 0 bases, and 11 bases lay in between. The CDR3 loop reads CSVEDSLSDQETQYF. As DNA, the CDR3 is TGCAGCGTTGAAGACAGCCTCTCGGACCAAGAGACCCAGTACTTC.

A few counts support this clonotype. The chain uses TRBV4-1 and TRBJ2-3; D is unclear. V lost 1 base to trimming and J lost 2 bases, with 4 bases between them. This CDR3 has 13 residues. Germline CDR1 MGHRA, CDR2 YSYEKL. In DNA, the CDR3 is TGCGCCAGCAGCCAAGGGCCCACAGATACGCAGTATTTT. Amino acids: CASSQGPTDTQYF.

This clonotype has a count of ten or more. V gene TRBV9 combines with J gene TRBJ2-3, with TRBD2 matching over 9 bases. The V gene's germline CDR1 is SGDLS and CDR2 YYNGEE. Trimming took 0 bases from V and 4 from J; bases not matched to a gene: 3. This CDR3 region has 15 residues. CDR3 in DNA: TGTGCCAGCAGCGTAGATGCGGGGGGGCCAGATACGCAGTATTTT. Translation gives CASSVDAGGPDTQYF.

This chain's CDR3 is CASSPWAGTGGSGANVLTF. DNA of the CDR3: TGCGCCAGCAGCCCATGGGCCGGGACAGGGGGCTCTGGGGCCAACGTCCTGACTTTC. This chain joins TRBV4-1 and TRBJ2-6; 11 nucleotides line up with TRBD1. The J segment lost 0 bases and the V segment lost 4 bases, leaving 8 bases of the junction unmatched. The germline V gene encodes CDR1 MGHRA and CDR2 YSYEKL. This CDR3 is built from 19 residues.

This clonotype has at least ten counts. The chain couples TRBV12-3 or TRBV12-4 to TRBJ2-1; no reliable D call. V dropped 6 bases and J dropped 3 bases, with 6 bases sitting between them. The CDR3 loop spans 12 amino acids. CDR3 nucleotide sequence: TGTGCCAGCAGCCTTAGCTACAATGAGCAGTTCTTC. Protein sequence: CASSLSYNEQFF.

This clonotype appeared many times. The chain employs TRBV5-5 and TRBJ1-2; D is perhaps TRBD1 (6 bases). Germline assignment: CDR1 SGHKS and CDR2 YYEKEE (reference sequence). The CDR3 extends over 14 amino acids. V shed 2 bases and J shed 8 bases, with 16 bases lying between them. The CDR3 DNA reads as TGTGCCAGCAGCTTTGGGACATTGGGAGAGGGCTACACCTTC. Encoded protein: CASSFGTLGEGYTF.

The genes are TRBV7-2 and TRBJ2-2; possibly TRBD1 for D (6 bases). The length of the CDR3 is 16 residues. Germline V lookup: CDR1 SGHTA, CDR2 FQGNSA. V lost 5 bases, J lost 1 base, and 14 bases lay in between. The CDR3 region has the DNA TGTGCCAGCAGCCCAAGGGGGAGAAAGAACACCGGGGAGCTGTTTTTT. Protein sequence: CASSPRGRKNTGELFF.

In the case of this clonotype: An end of the junction differs from the germline gene, which may be a read error. The rearrangement links TRBV11-1 to TRBJ1-2; the match to TRBD1 covers 9 bases. The V gene's germline CDR1 is SGHAT and CDR2 FQDESV (reference sequence). The CDR3 covers 17 residues. CDR3 in DNA: TGTGCCAGCAGGTTAGGGGGGACAGGGAGGTCCTTAGAAGGCTACACCTTC. Translated, it gives CASRLGGTGRSLEGYTF.